Sequencing of this TCR beta chain was carried out in a study of T cell repertoires in cytomegalovirus infection (dated by TCRdb to about 2019). Study-wide context: Donor HLA type was relevant to the analysis, as public TCR beta signatures indicated carriage of CMV infection together with the matching HLA type. Summary of the overall study and its limitations: In both this cohort and an independent roughly 330-donor cohort, the cumulative frequency of public TCR beta family members distinguished carriers of CMV infection plus the relevant HLA type. In the ex vivo response, HLA-C-restricted CMV-specific TCR beta clonotypes were dominant, and in two of eight donors the single most frequent clonotype came from this HLA-C-restricted group.

The CDR1 and CDR2 encoded by the germline V gene (reference sequence) are DFQATT and SNEGSKA. The junction shows trimming of 2 bases on V and 0 bases on J, and the gene matches do not reach 6 bases of it. The CDR3 runs 15 residues from the cysteine to the phenylalanine. Kept here is only the CDR3 DNA, which spans 45 bases and is read in frame from base 1. Sequencing relied on an Illumina HiSeq 1500. The public reads were quality trimmed at Q25 with fastp and then assembled into clones with MiXCR by TCRdb, keeping productive beta chains. Rows with a matching CDR3 protein are joined into one entry that keeps the most common DNA and genes. The sample yields about 490,000 distinct CDR3 sequences; 16% were counted once. 20% to 30% of the sample comes from the top ten. This clonotype was found a few times. Its antigen has not been determined. No qualities accompany the bases; no much larger clone lies one base away.

The V gene is TRBV20-1 and the J gene is TRBJ2-7; 8 bases in between match TRBD2. This receptor was identified in a human donor in good health (CMV status not recorded). Some clones in this sample may be carry-over from other donors' samples. The sample consisted of CD8+ T cells from PBMCs. DNA sequence: TGCAGTGCTAGATCGACCGGGACTAGCTCCTACGAGCAGTACTTC. Translated, this gives CSARSTGTSSYEQYF.